These T cell receptor beta chains were read from a single sample in a study of shared clonotypes between healthy human individuals. Generated by immunoSEQ multiplex PCR, the TCRdb table keeps only in-frame clones and is missing some. The profile shows 2,500,000 or so clones, about 92% of them singletons. Sample: naive CD4+ T cells sorted from blood. The receptors stem from a man aged 18-30 years in good health. The CDR3 runs from the conserved cysteine through the conserved F or W. D genes are given only for firm matches. The size of a clone is reported for some rows only, either as once, few or many, or as a class for expanded clones.

j_call: TRBJ2-3; v_call: TRBV27; clone_size: NA; d_call: TRBD2; cdr3_aa: CASKWTSGGDTQYF; cdr3_nt: TGTGCCAGCAAGTGGACTAGCGGGGGAGATACGCAGTATTTT
j_call: TRBJ2-2; v_call: TRBV6-5; clone_size: NA; d_call: NA; cdr3_aa: CASSSLGGPTGELFF; cdr3_nt: TGTGCCAGCAGTTCCCTAGGGGGGCCAACCGGGGAGCTGTTTTTT
j_call: TRBJ1-2; v_call: TRBV30; clone_size: NA; d_call: NA; cdr3_aa: CAWSLGDGYTF; cdr3_nt: TGTGCCTGGAGTCTCGGGGACGGCTACACCTTC
j_call: TRBJ2-3; v_call: TRBV7-6; clone_size: NA; d_call: NA; cdr3_aa: CASTWASTDTQYF; cdr3_nt: TGTGCCAGCACCTGGGCTAGCACAGATACGCAGTATTTT
j_call: TRBJ2-1; v_call: TRBV10-3; clone_size: NA; d_call: NA; cdr3_aa: CAVATTRNEQFF; cdr3_nt: TGTGCCGTCGCGACGACCCGGAATGAGCAGTTCTTC
j_call: TRBJ2-3; v_call: TRBV30; clone_size: NA; d_call: NA; cdr3_aa: CAWSVRRIGTDTQYF; cdr3_nt: TGTGCCTGGAGTGTAAGGCGGATCGGCACAGATACGCAGTATTTT
j_call: TRBJ1-2; v_call: TRBV27; clone_size: NA; d_call: NA; cdr3_aa: CASSLTANYGYTF; cdr3_nt: TGTGCCAGCAGCCTCACAGCGAACTATGGCTACACCTTC
j_call: TRBJ1-6; v_call: TRBV6-5; clone_size: NA; d_call: NA; cdr3_aa: CASQDRINSALHF; cdr3_nt: TGTGCCAGCCAGGACAGAATTAATTCGGCCCTCCACTTT
j_call: TRBJ1-5; v_call: TRBV19; clone_size: NA; d_call: NA; cdr3_aa: CASNPYNQPQHF; cdr3_nt: TGTGCCAGTAATCCTTATAATCAGCCCCAGCATTTT
j_call: TRBJ2-3; v_call: TRBV19; clone_size: once; d_call: NA; cdr3_aa: CASSIVGGQTDTQYF; cdr3_nt: TGTGCCAGTAGTATTGTCGGGGGGCAGACAGATACGCAGTATTTT
j_call: TRBJ2-1; v_call: TRBV28; clone_size: NA; d_call: NA; cdr3_aa: CASSLERNEQFF; cdr3_nt: TGTGCCAGCAGTTTAGAGAGGAATGAGCAGTTCTTC
j_call: TRBJ1-5; v_call: TRBV21-1; clone_size: NA; d_call: NA; cdr3_aa: CASGNDRNCNQPQHF; cdr3_nt: TGTGCCAGCGGAAACGACAGGAACTGCAATCAGCCCCAGCATTTT
j_call: TRBJ2-1; v_call: TRBV25-1; clone_size: NA; d_call: NA; cdr3_aa: CASSEPGSNEQFF; cdr3_nt: TGTGCCAGCAGTGAACCAGGGAGCAATGAGCAGTTCTTC
j_call: TRBJ2-7; v_call: TRBV5-3; clone_size: NA; d_call: TRBD2; cdr3_aa: CARSLGDRAPGLAGPLSYEQYF; cdr3_nt: TGTGCCAGAAGCTTGGGGGACAGGGCTCCGGGACTAGCGGGACCCCTCTCCTACGAGCAGTACTTC
j_call: TRBJ2-5; v_call: TRBV2; clone_size: NA; d_call: TRBD2; cdr3_aa: CASSLAGGQETQYF; cdr3_nt: TGTGCCAGCAGTCTGGCGGGAGGCCAAGAGACCCAGTACTTC
j_call: TRBJ1-5; v_call: TRBV30; clone_size: NA; d_call: NA; cdr3_aa: CAWSGINGHQPQHF; cdr3_nt: TGTGCCTGGAGTGGAATAAACGGGCATCAGCCCCAGCATTTT
j_call: TRBJ2-1; v_call: TRBV5-1; clone_size: once; d_call: TRBD2; cdr3_aa: CASSLVTTGGGEQFF; cdr3_nt: TGCGCCAGCAGCTTGGTGACCACGGGGGGAGGTGAGCAGTTCTTC
j_call: TRBJ1-4; v_call: TRBV4-1; clone_size: NA; d_call: NA; cdr3_aa: CASSQGASGVSEKLFF; cdr3_nt: TGCGCCAGCAGCCAAGGGGCGTCGGGGGTTTCTGAAAAACTGTTTTTT
j_call: TRBJ2-5; v_call: TRBV30; clone_size: NA; d_call: NA; cdr3_aa: CAWRVRSPRETQYF; cdr3_nt: TGTGCCTGGAGGGTGCGCAGCCCTCGAGAGACCCAGTACTTC
j_call: TRBJ2-4; v_call: TRBV18; clone_size: NA; d_call: TRBD1; cdr3_aa: CASSPMTGVSGKNIQYF; cdr3_nt: TGTGCCAGCTCACCAATGACAGGGGTTAGTGGCAAAAACATTCAGTACTTC
j_call: TRBJ2-7; v_call: TRBV10-3; clone_size: NA; d_call: NA; cdr3_aa: CAISVLESSGPYEQYF; cdr3_nt: TGTGCCATCAGTGTCCTAGAGTCAAGTGGTCCCTACGAGCAGTACTTC
j_call: TRBJ2-5; v_call: TRBV30; clone_size: NA; d_call: TRBD2; cdr3_aa: CAWKASGATETQYF; cdr3_nt: TGTGCCTGGAAGGCTAGCGGGGCCACCGAGACCCAGTACTTC
j_call: TRBJ2-1; v_call: TRBV5-4; clone_size: NA; d_call: TRBD2; cdr3_aa: CASSLPPGGPGNEQFF; cdr3_nt: TGTGCCAGCAGCCTTCCTCCGGGAGGGCCGGGTAATGAGCAGTTCTTC
j_call: TRBJ1-1; v_call: TRBV7-9; clone_size: few; d_call: NA; cdr3_aa: CASSRHTDKNTEAFF; cdr3_nt: TGTGCCAGCAGCCGTCACACGGACAAGAACACTGAAGCTTTCTTT
j_call: TRBJ1-4; v_call: TRBV30; clone_size: few; d_call: TRBD1; cdr3_aa: CAWSVRDRRIKLFF; cdr3_nt: TGTGCCTGGAGTGTACGGGACAGGAGGATAAAACTGTTTTTT
j_call: TRBJ2-7; v_call: TRBV18; clone_size: NA; d_call: NA; cdr3_aa: CASSPQAFGTATYEQYF; cdr3_nt: TGTGCCAGCTCACCACAAGCTTTTGGGACGGCCACCTACGAGCAGTACTTC
j_call: TRBJ2-2; v_call: TRBV10-3; clone_size: NA; d_call: TRBD1; cdr3_aa: CAIQGQEVTGELFF; cdr3_nt: TGTGCCATACAGGGACAGGAGGTCACCGGGGAGCTGTTTTTT
j_call: TRBJ1-1; v_call: TRBV27; clone_size: NA; d_call: NA; cdr3_aa: CASSLIGNTEAFF; cdr3_nt: TGTGCCAGCAGTTTAATAGGCAACACTGAAGCTTTCTTT
j_call: TRBJ2-1; v_call: TRBV9; clone_size: NA; d_call: NA; cdr3_aa: CASSVDAGGSIDEQFF; cdr3_nt: TGTGCCAGCAGCGTAGATGCTGGAGGGTCTATCGATGAGCAGTTCTTC
j_call: TRBJ1-2; v_call: TRBV6-6; clone_size: once; d_call: NA; cdr3_aa: CASSYSRVDSGYTF; cdr3_nt: TGTGCCAGCAGTTACTCTAGGGTGGACAGCGGCTACACCTTC
j_call: TRBJ2-7; v_call: TRBV6-5; clone_size: NA; d_call: TRBD1; cdr3_aa: CASSYSVATGAYEQYF; cdr3_nt: TGTGCCAGCAGTTACTCGGTAGCGACAGGGGCCTACGAGCAGTACTTC
j_call: TRBJ2-7; v_call: TRBV25-1; clone_size: NA; d_call: NA; cdr3_aa: CASSVSSPGQTGEQYF; cdr3_nt: TGTGCCAGCAGTGTTTCTTCCCCCGGACAGACCGGCGAGCAGTACTTC
j_call: TRBJ2-3; v_call: TRBV12-2; clone_size: NA; d_call: NA; cdr3_aa: CASRSTSGGPDTQYF; cdr3_nt: TGTGCAAGTCGCTCGACTAGCGGGGGCCCCGATACGCAGTATTTT
j_call: TRBJ2-6; v_call: TRBV5-1; clone_size: NA; d_call: NA; cdr3_aa: CASSLDLRTAFSGANVLTF; cdr3_nt: TGCGCCAGCAGCTTGGATCTCCGGACAGCCTTTTCTGGGGCCAACGTCCTGACTTTC
j_call: TRBJ1-1; v_call: TRBV5-1; clone_size: NA; d_call: NA; cdr3_aa: CASSGVEGNTEAFF; cdr3_nt: TGCGCCAGCAGCGGAGTGGAGGGGAACACTGAAGCTTTCTTT
j_call: TRBJ1-4; v_call: TRBV9; clone_size: NA; d_call: NA; cdr3_aa: CASSAGVVGANEKLFF; cdr3_nt: TGTGCCAGCAGCGCGGGGGTAGTCGGGGCCAATGAAAAACTGTTTTTT
j_call: TRBJ2-3; v_call: TRBV7-8; clone_size: once; d_call: NA; cdr3_aa: CASSLESDTQYF; cdr3_nt: TGTGCCAGCAGCTTAGAGTCAGATACGCAGTATTTT
j_call: TRBJ2-7; v_call: TRBV2; clone_size: NA; d_call: TRBD1; cdr3_aa: CASSQGQLYEQYF; cdr3_nt: TGTGCCAGCAGCCAGGGACAGCTTTACGAGCAGTACTTC
j_call: TRBJ1-3; v_call: TRBV19; clone_size: NA; d_call: NA; cdr3_aa: CASRQGGGNTIYF; cdr3_nt: TGTGCCAGTAGACAGGGCGGCGGAAACACCATATATTTT
j_call: TRBJ2-7; v_call: TRBV2; clone_size: NA; d_call: NA; cdr3_aa: CASRPSEIPTYEQYF; cdr3_nt: TGTGCCAGCAGACCCTCAGAAATCCCGACGTACGAGCAGTACTTC
j_call: TRBJ1-5; v_call: TRBV5-5; clone_size: NA; d_call: NA; cdr3_aa: CASSQSGVGQPQHF; cdr3_nt: TGTGCCAGCAGCCAGTCAGGGGTAGGTCAGCCCCAGCATTTT
j_call: TRBJ2-7; v_call: TRBV10-3; clone_size: NA; d_call: TRBD1; cdr3_aa: CAISDGQGAGYEQYF; cdr3_nt: TGTGCCATCAGTGACGGACAGGGGGCAGGCTACGAGCAGTACTTC
j_call: TRBJ2-5; v_call: TRBV5-4; clone_size: NA; d_call: NA; cdr3_aa: CASSFDSQETQYF; cdr3_nt: TGTGCCAGCAGCTTTGACAGCCAAGAGACCCAGTACTTC
j_call: TRBJ2-1; v_call: TRBV29-1; clone_size: NA; d_call: NA; cdr3_aa: CSVEGLASKANEQFF; cdr3_nt: TGCAGCGTTGAAGGGCTAGCGTCCAAGGCCAATGAGCAGTTCTTC